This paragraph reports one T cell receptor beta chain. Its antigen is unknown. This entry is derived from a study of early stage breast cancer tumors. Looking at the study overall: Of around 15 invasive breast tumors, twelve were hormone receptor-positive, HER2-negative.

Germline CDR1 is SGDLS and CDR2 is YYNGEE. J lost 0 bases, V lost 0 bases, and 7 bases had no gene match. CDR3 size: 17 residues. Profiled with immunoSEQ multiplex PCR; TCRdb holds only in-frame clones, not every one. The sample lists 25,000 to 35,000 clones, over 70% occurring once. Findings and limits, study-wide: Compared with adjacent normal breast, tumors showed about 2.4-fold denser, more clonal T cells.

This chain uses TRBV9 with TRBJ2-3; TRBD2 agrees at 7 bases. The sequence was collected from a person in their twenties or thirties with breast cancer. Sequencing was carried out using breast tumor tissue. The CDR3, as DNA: TGTGCCAGCAGCGTAGTTCCTGCTAGCGGTAGCACAGATACGCAGTATTTT. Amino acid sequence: CASSVVPASGSTDTQYF.